These T cell receptor beta chains were read from a single sample in a study of T cell changes during pregnancy in multiple sclerosis. TCRdb's table, derived via immunoSEQ multiplex PCR, lists solely in-frame clones and lacks some. Among 75,000 to 95,000 clones, over 80% were seen once, and the ten largest hold more than 2%. This specimen was peripheral blood, taken after pregnancy. The receptor source for this set is a female donor with multiple sclerosis, enrolled in a pregnancy study. Both conserved end residues are part of each CDR3. D genes are given only for firm matches. Only some rows state a clone size, as once, few, many or a class for expanded clones.

D gene | J gene | V gene | clone size | CDR3 DNA | CDR3 protein
TRBD1 | TRBJ2-3 | TRBV27 | . | TGTGCCAGCAGCCGGGACAGAGATACAGATACGCAGTATTTT | CASSRDRDTDTQYF
. | TRBJ2-7 | TRBV7-3 | . | TGTGCCAGCAGGGCCCAACCGGGATCGGCGGAGCAGTACTTC | CASRAQPGSAEQYF
. | TRBJ1-1 | TRBV4-2 | . | TGTGCCAGCAGTCCTACCCAGGGATTGAACACTGAAGCTTTCTTT | CASSPTQGLNTEAFF
. | TRBJ1-2 | TRBV18 | . | TGTGCCAGCTCACCAGGGCCAGCTAACTATGGCTACACCTTC | CASSPGPANYGYTF
. | TRBJ2-5 | TRBV6-5 | . | TGTGCCAGCAGTTTGGGGCGGAGGGTGGGAGGGACCCAGTACTTC | CASSLGRRVGGTQYF
TRBD1 | TRBJ1-2 | TRBV5-1 | . | TGCGCCAGCAGCTTAGGATGGGGGACAGCCGATCACGTCAACTATGGCTACACCTTC | CASSLGWGTADHVNYGYTF
TRBD1 | TRBJ1-1 | TRBV7-2 | . | TGTGCCAGCAGCTTAGTGACAGGGTGGGACACTGAAGCTTTCTTT | CASSLVTGWDTEAFF
TRBD1 | TRBJ2-1 | TRBV5-1 | once | TGCGCCAGCAGCTTGGGGCAGGGGGCCTCCTACAATGAGCAGTTCTTC | CASSLGQGASYNEQFF
. | TRBJ1-1 | TRBV6-5 | . | TGTGCCAGCAGGGGAGGGGCAGCTAACACTGAAGCTTTCTTT | CASRGGAANTEAFF
. | TRBJ1-4 | TRBV5-6 | . | TGTGCCAGCAGTTCCAGGGTTGGGGCTAATGAAAAACTGTTTTTT | CASSSRVGANEKLFF
TRBD1 | TRBJ1-2 | TRBV10-2 | . | TGCGCCAGCAGTGAGTCTGGAGGGGGCCATGGCTACACCTTC | CASSESGGGHGYTF
TRBD2 | TRBJ2-7 | TRBV7-9 | medium-sized | TGTGCCAGCAGCGGCCGACTAGCGAATACCTACGAGCAGTACTTC | CASSGRLANTYEQYF
TRBD2 | TRBJ2-1 | TRBV7-6 | . | TGTGCCAGCAGCTTAATACAAGCGGGAGGTTCGGGTGAGCAGTTCTTC | CASSLIQAGGSGEQFF
. | TRBJ2-5 | TRBV5-1 | . | TGCGCCAGCGGTCCCGGGACTGTGTTTCAAGAGACCCAGTACTTC | CASGPGTVFQETQYF
TRBD1 | TRBJ1-4 | TRBV27 | . | TGTGCCGCAGGGGGCAATAATGAAAAACTGTTTTTT | CAAGGNNEKLFF
. | TRBJ1-1 | TRBV27 | . | TGTGCCAGCAGTCTATCAACCGGAGCGAACACTGAAGCTTTCTTT | CASSLSTGANTEAFF
TRBD1 | TRBJ1-2 | TRBV27 | . | TGTGCCAGCAGTTTATCTCGGGACAGGGGTATAAGTAAAGGCTACACCTTC | CASSLSRDRGISKGYTF
. | TRBJ2-1 | TRBV2 | . | TGTGCCAGCAGAGCCTCCGGGACAAACTACAATGAGCAGTTCTTC | CASRASGTNYNEQFF
. | TRBJ1-2 | TRBV4-1 | . | TGCGCCAGCAGCCAAGATCGGTGGCGCAGGGGAGGCTACACCTTC | CASSQDRWRRGGYTF
. | TRBJ2-1 | TRBV18 | . | TGTGCCAGCTCACCACCTCCAAATGAGCAGTTCTTC | CASSPPPNEQFF
. | TRBJ1-1 | TRBV6-5 | . | TGTGCCAGCAGTTACAAAAGGGGTGGAGTGAACACTGAAGCTTTCTTT | CASSYKRGGVNTEAFF
. | TRBJ1-1 | TRBV12-5 | . | TGTGCTAGTGGGCCTGGACAGCACACTGAAGCTTTCTTT | CASGPGQHTEAFF
. | TRBJ2-7 | TRBV19 | . | TGTGCCAGCCGACAGTTCCGGAGCTCCTACGAGCAGTACTTC | CASRQFRSSYEQYF
. | TRBJ2-7 | TRBV19 | . | TGTGCCAGTAGTAGGGCGGGGTCTGAGGTGTCCCCCCACGAGCAGTACTTC | CASSRAGSEVSPHEQYF
TRBD2 | TRBJ2-2 | TRBV30 | . | TGTGCCTGGAGTGCCCCTCACCTAGCGGGAGGTTACACCGGGGAGCTGTTTTTT | CAWSAPHLAGGYTGELFF
TRBD2 | TRBJ2-3 | TRBV19 | once | TGTGCCAGTAGGAAAACTAGCGGGCCTTACACAGATACGCAGTATTTT | CASRKTSGPYTDTQYF
TRBD2 | TRBJ2-1 | TRBV6-1 | . | TGTGCCAGCAGCCGAATGGCGGGAGAAGGCAATGAGCAGTTCTTC | CASSRMAGEGNEQFF
. | TRBJ2-7 | TRBV6-6 | . | TGTGCCAGCAGTCCAGATACGTTCCACGAGCAGTACTTC | CASSPDTFHEQYF
. | TRBJ1-4 | TRBV30 | . | TGTGCCTGGAGGGCCGGGGGTGCAACTAATGAAAAACTGTTTTTT | CAWRAGGATNEKLFF
. | TRBJ2-5 | TRBV18 | . | TGTGCCAGCTCACTCAGGGGCAAAGAGACCCAGTACTTC | CASSLRGKETQYF
. | TRBJ2-7 | TRBV2 | . | TGTGCCAGCAGTGCTTTGCCAGCGGACTACGAGCAGTACTTC | CASSALPADYEQYF
. | TRBJ2-5 | TRBV2 | . | TGTGCCAGCATGCTCGCAGGGTTAGGGGAGACCCAGTACTTC | CASMLAGLGETQYF
TRBD1 | TRBJ2-7 | TRBV7-2 | . | TGTGCCAGCAGCTCATGGACAGGGACCGAGCAGTACTTC | CASSSWTGTEQYF
. | TRBJ1-5 | TRBV11-2 | . | TGTGCCAGCAGCCCAGGACAGCATCAGCCCCAGCATTTT | CASSPGQHQPQHF
. | TRBJ2-5 | TRBV19 | . | TGTGCCAGTAGTATAGCTGTAGCGAAAACCCAAGAGACCCAGTACTTC | CASSIAVAKTQETQYF
TRBD2 | TRBJ2-3 | TRBV7-9 | . | TGTGCCAGCAGCGGTACCGGGAGGGCCTCCACAGATACGCAGTATTTT | CASSGTGRASTDTQYF
TRBD1 | TRBJ1-6 | TRBV18 | . | TGTGCCAGCTCCCGGACAGGGGACCGTGTAATGGTCCACTTT | CASSRTGDRVMVHF
. | TRBJ1-2 | TRBV14 | few | TGTGCCAGCAGCCCGGGACACAAGACTAACTATGGCTACACCTTC | CASSPGHKTNYGYTF
. | TRBJ1-2 | TRBV30 | few | TGTGCCTGGAGTTCGGCGGGGGGCTATGGCTACACCTTC | CAWSSAGGYGYTF
. | TRBJ2-7 | TRBV14 | . | TGTGCCAGCAGCCAAGGAACAGACCCTTCCTACGAGCAGTACTTC | CASSQGTDPSYEQYF
. | TRBJ2-7 | TRBV7-2 | . | TGTGCCAGCAGCTTAACGGGGTACGAGCAGTACTTC | CASSLTGYEQYF
TRBD2 | TRBJ2-1 | TRBV19 | . | TGTGCCAGTAGTAGGGGGGGAGGGCCCTACAATGAGCAGTTCTTC | CASSRGGGPYNEQFF
TRBD1 | TRBJ1-1 | TRBV5-6 | . | TGTGCCAGCAGCCCGGGACAGATAAACACTGAAGCTTTCTTT | CASSPGQINTEAFF
. | TRBJ1-2 | TRBV19 | . | TGTGCCAGTAGCCTGAGTCCTAACTATGGCTACACCTTC | CASSLSPNYGYTF
TRBD1 | TRBJ1-2 | TRBV27 | . | TGTGCCAGCAGTTTGTGGGGACAGGGAGACGATGGCTACACCTTC | CASSLWGQGDDGYTF
. | TRBJ1-1 | TRBV30 | . | TGTGCCTGGGGCCCAAGACCGGGGGGTGAAGCTTTCTTT | CAWGPRPGGEAFF
. | TRBJ1-2 | TRBV6-1 | . | TGTGCCAGCAGTGAGGTAACAGGATTCTCCTATGGCTACACCTTC | CASSEVTGFSYGYTF
. | TRBJ1-4 | TRBV25-1 | . | TGTGCCAGCAGTGATTTACAGGACAGCAATGAAAAACTGTTTTTT | CASSDLQDSNEKLFF
. | TRBJ1-2 | TRBV27 | . | TGTGCCAGCAGCTTAGACAGGCGATATGGCTACACCTTC | CASSLDRRYGYTF
TRBD2 | TRBJ2-7 | TRBV25-1 | . | TGTGCCACCCAGACTAGCGGGCATGAGCAGTACTTC | CATQTSGHEQYF
TRBD1 | TRBJ2-3 | TRBV9 | . | TGTGCCAGCAGCGTAGGCAAAAACCCGGGACAGGGGCACACAGATACGCAGTATTTT | CASSVGKNPGQGHTDTQYF
. | TRBJ2-1 | TRBV5-4 | . | TGTGCCTGCAAGTCCGGGGGACAGTCTTCCTACAATGAGCAGTTCTTC | CACKSGGQSSYNEQFF
TRBD2 | TRBJ2-1 | TRBV10-3 | . | TGTGCCATCAGTGAGTTAAGTAGCGGGAGGGCCATAGATGAGCAGTTCTTC | CAISELSSGRAIDEQFF
TRBD1 | TRBJ2-2 | TRBV2 | . | TGTGCCAGCAGTGGGGGACAGGGAGACGGGGAGCTGTTTTTT | CASSGGQGDGELFF